These 8 T cell receptor beta chains were all obtained from the same sample, sequenced in a study of blood T cell repertoires in COVID-19. The data were produced by immunoSEQ multiplex PCR, yet TCRdb's version contains in-frame clones alone and is incomplete. The sample yields approximately 500,000 clones, roughly nine tenths seen once. The sequenced sample was peripheral blood. The receptors shown here come from a man in his late teens or twenties with COVID-19, enrolled during active disease.

This clone occurred a few times. CDR3 amino acids: CASSFRGEQYF. The CDR3 DNA follows: TGTGCCAGCAGTTTCAGGGGCGAGCAGTACTTC. The chain employs TRBV28 and TRBJ2-7, with TRBD1 as a possible D gene (6 bases). The germline V gene encodes CDR1 MDHEN and CDR2 SYDVKM. This CDR3 has 11 amino acids. Trimming left V 3 bases short and J 6 bases short, with 6 bases between.

The chain recombines TRBV6-4 with TRBJ2-5; tentative D call: TRBD1 (6 bases). CDR3 length: 13 residues. Germline V CDR1 and CDR2: MRHNA, SNTAGT. Deletions cut 5 bases from V and 5 bases from J, with 12 bases between. The DNA for the CDR3 is TGTGCCAGCAGTCGGAGTAGGGGGGAGACCCAGTACTTC. Translation: CASSRSRGETQYF.

The chain joins TRBV6-5 to TRBJ1-2, with 7 bases that match TRBD1. The CDR3 length is 12 residues. Germline trimming cut 6 bases from V and 4 bases from J; bases unmatched to any gene: 2. Germline CDR1 is MNHEY and CDR2 is SVGAGI. CDR3 region: CASRGQIYGYTF. CDR3 nucleotide sequence: TGTGCCAGCAGGGGACAGATCTATGGCTACACCTTC.

The chain is built from TRBV9 and TRBJ2-5; the match to TRBD2 covers 12 bases. Germline V gene sequence: CDR1 SGDLS, CDR2 YYNGEE. The CDR3 covers 17 residues. The trim removed 0 bases at V and 5 bases at J, leaving 8 bases unmatched. CDR3 amino acids: CASSVGVLAGGVETQYF. CDR3 DNA: TGTGCCAGCAGCGTAGGTGTCCTAGCGGGGGGGGTGGAGACCCAGTACTTC.

This clone was found once. The chain is built from TRBV7-9 and TRBJ2-2, with unresolved D. CDR1 SEHNR and CDR2 FQNEAQ come from the germline V gene (reference sequence). V lost 3 bases and J lost 6, with 5 bases in between. The CDR3 loop spans 12 amino acids. This CDR3 reads CASSFSAGELFF. CDR3 DNA sequence: TGTGCCAGCAGCTTTTCAGCCGGGGAGCTGTTTTTT.

The rearrangement links TRBV19 to TRBJ1-2, with D perhaps TRBD1 (5 bases). V was shortened by 7 bases and J by 1 base, with 10 bases between the two germline ends. This CDR3 has 13 amino acids. Germline CDR1 and CDR2: LNHDA and SQIVND (reference sequence). CDR3 nucleotide sequence: TGTGCCAGTATGGCGGGGCGTAACTATGGCTACACCTTC. Its translation: CASMAGRNYGYTF.

The V and J genes are TRBV6-5 and TRBJ2-2, with 8 bases identical to TRBD1. The CDR3 totals 13 residues. Trimming took 6 bases from V and 7 from J; bases not matched to a gene: 4. Germline CDR1 reads MNHEY; CDR2 reads SVGAGI. CDR3 bases: TGTGCCAGCAGCGGACAGGGCAACGGGGAGCTGTTTTTT. It specifies CASSGQGNGELFF.

V usage is TRBV3-1 (or the pseudogene TRBV3-2) and J usage is TRBJ2-1; D is unclear. This CDR3 has 12 residues. Germline CDR1 LGHDT, CDR2 YNNKEL (reference sequence). V was cut by 6 bases and J by 3 bases, with 6 bases left in between. This CDR3 reads CASSFSYNEQFF. The CDR3 bases are TGTGCCAGCAGTTTCAGCTACAATGAGCAGTTCTTC.